The present T cell receptor (beta chain) was sequenced within a study of Ad26.COV2.S vaccination and SARS-CoV-2 variants. Study-level background: Within the COV1001 Ad26.COV2.S trial arm, the donor was enrolled.

Study observations and caveats: The study found similar non-spike TCR breadth in vaccine and placebo recipients.

As for this clone: As yet, its antigen is unknown.

Treatment noted: around 19 received Ad26.COV2.S at low or high dose, single or two shots; several received placebo; per-sample allocation not given. It was on day 63 after the first vaccine or placebo injection that samples were taken. TCRdb's table, derived via immunoSEQ multiplex PCR, lists solely in-frame clones and lacks some. The table lists hundreds of thousands of clones, around 88% of them singletons. Germline CDR1 is SGHTA and CDR2 is FQGNSA. The CDR3 contains 12 residues. Trimming cost V 4 bases and J 9 bases, with 10 bases left between them. The sequence was collected from a person aged 18 to 65 who received the Ad26.COV2.S COVID-19 vaccine or a placebo. Source: peripheral blood, taken in a trial of Ad26.COV2.S vaccine versus placebo. V and J are TRBV7-2 and TRBJ2-1, with a weak D call TRBD2 (5 bases). The CDR3 nucleotides are TGTGCCAGCAGCTCCGAGGGTATTGAGCAGTTCTTC. Translated: CASSSEGIEQFF.